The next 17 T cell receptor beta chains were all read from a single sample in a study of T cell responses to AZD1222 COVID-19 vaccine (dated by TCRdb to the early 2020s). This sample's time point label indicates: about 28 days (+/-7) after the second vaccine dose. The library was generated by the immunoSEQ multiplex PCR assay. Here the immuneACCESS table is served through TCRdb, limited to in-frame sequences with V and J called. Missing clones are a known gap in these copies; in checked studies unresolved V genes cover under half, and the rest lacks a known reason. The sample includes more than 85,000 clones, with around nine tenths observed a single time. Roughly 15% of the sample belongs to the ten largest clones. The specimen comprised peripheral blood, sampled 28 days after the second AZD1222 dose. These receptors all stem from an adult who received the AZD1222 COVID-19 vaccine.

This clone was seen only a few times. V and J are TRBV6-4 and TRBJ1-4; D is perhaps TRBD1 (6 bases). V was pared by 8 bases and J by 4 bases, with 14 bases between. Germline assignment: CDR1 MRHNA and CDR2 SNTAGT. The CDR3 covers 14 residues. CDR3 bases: TGTGCCAGCCGAGGAGAGGGGGTTAATGAAAAACTGTTTTTT. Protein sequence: CASRGEGVNEKLFF.

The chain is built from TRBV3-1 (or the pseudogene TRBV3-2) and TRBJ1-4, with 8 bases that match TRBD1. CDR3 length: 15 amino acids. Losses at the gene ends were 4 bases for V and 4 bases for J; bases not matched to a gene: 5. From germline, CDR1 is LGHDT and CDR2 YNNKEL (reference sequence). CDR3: CASSRDRGHNEKLFF. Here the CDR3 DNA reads TGTGCCAGCAGCCGAGACAGGGGCCATAATGAAAAACTGTTTTTT.

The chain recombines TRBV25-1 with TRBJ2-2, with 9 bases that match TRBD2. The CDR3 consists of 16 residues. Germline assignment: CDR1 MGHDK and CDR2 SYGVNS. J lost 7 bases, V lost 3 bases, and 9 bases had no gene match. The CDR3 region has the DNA TGTGCCAGCAGTGAGGCTAGCGGGATATTTATCGGGGAGCTGTTTTTT. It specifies CASSEASGIFIGELFF.

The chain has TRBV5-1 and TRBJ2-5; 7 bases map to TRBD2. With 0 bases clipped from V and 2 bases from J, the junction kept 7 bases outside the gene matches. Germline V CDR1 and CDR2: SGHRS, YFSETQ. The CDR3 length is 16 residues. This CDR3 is CASSLAQSSGQETQYF. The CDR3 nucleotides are TGCGCCAGCAGCTTGGCCCAGTCTAGCGGACAAGAGACCCAGTACTTC.

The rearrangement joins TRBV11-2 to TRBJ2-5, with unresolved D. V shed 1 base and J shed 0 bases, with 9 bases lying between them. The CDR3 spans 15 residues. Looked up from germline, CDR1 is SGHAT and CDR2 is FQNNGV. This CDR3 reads CASSLVDWYQETQYF. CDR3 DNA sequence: TGTGCCAGCAGCTTAGTTGACTGGTACCAAGAGACCCAGTACTTC.

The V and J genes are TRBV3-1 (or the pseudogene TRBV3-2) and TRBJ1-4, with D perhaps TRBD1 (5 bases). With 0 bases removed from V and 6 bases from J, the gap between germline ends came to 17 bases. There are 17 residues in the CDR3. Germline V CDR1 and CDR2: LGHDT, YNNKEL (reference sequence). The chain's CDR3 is CASSQDWAGPFYEKLFF. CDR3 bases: TGTGCCAGCAGCCAAGATTGGGCAGGGCCCTTTTATGAAAAACTGTTTTTT.

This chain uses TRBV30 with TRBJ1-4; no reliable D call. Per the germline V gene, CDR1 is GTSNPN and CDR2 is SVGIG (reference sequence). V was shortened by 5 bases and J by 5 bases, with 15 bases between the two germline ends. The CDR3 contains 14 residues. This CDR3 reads CAWAYQDGNEKLFF. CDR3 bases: TGTGCCTGGGCTTACCAGGACGGGAATGAAAAACTGTTTTTT.

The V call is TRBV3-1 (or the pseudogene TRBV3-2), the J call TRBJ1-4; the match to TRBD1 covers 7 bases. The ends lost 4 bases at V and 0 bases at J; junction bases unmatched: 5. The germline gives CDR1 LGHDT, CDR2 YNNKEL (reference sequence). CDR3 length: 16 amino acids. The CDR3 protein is CASSLTGTATNEKLFF. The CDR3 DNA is TGTGCCAGCAGCCTGACAGGGACAGCAACTAATGAAAAACTGTTTTTT.

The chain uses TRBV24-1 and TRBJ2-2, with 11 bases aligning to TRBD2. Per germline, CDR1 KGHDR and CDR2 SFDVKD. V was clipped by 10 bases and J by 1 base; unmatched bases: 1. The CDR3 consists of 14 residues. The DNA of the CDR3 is TGTGCCACGGGGACTAGCGGGAACACCGGGGAGCTGTTTTTT. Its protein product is CATGTSGNTGELFF.

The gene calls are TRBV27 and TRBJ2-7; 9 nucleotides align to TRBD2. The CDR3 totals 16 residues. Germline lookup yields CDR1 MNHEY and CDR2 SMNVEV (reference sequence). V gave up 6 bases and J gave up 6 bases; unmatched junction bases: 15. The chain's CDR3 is CASRRGGGTSSGEQYF. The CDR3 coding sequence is TGTGCCAGCAGAAGAGGGGGCGGGACTAGCTCGGGCGAGCAGTACTTC.

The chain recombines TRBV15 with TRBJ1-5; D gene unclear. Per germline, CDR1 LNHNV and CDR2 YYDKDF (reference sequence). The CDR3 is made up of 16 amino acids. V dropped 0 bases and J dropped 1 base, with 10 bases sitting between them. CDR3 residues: CATSRDPGKSNQPQHF. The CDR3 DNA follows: TGTGCCACCAGCAGAGATCCGGGAAAGAGCAATCAGCCCCAGCATTTT.

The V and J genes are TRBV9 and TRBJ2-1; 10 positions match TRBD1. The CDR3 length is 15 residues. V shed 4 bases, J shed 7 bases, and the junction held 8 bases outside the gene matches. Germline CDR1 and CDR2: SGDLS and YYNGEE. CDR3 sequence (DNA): TGTGCCAGCAGCAAAGCCGGACAGGGGGAAAATGAGCAGTTCTTC. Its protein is CASSKAGQGENEQFF.

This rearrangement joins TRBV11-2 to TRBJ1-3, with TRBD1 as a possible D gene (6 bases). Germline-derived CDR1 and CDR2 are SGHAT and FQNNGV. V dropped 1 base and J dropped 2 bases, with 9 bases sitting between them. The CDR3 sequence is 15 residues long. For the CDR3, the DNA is TGTGCCAGCAGCTTAGTCAGGGGCCCTGGAAACACCATATATTTT. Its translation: CASSLVRGPGNTIYF.

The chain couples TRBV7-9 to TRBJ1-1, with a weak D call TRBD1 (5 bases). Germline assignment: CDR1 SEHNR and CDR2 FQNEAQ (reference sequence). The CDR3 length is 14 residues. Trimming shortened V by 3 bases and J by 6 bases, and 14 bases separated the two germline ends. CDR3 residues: CASSFRETRPEAFF. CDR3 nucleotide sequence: TGTGCCAGCAGCTTCAGGGAAACAAGGCCTGAAGCTTTCTTT. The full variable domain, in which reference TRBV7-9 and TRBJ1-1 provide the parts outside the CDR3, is DTGVSQNPRHKITKRGQNVTFRCDPISEHNRLYWYRQTLGQGPEFLTYFQNEAQLEKSRLLSDRFSAERPKGSFSTLEIQRTEQGDSAMYLCASSFRETRPEAFFGQGTRLTVV.

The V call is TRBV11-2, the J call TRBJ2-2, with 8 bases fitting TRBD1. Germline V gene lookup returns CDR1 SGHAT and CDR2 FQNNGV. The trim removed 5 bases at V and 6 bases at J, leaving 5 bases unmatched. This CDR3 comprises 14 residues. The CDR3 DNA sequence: TGTGCCAGCAGCAAAGGACAGGGCGCCGGGGAGCTGTTTTTT. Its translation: CASSKGQGAGELFF.

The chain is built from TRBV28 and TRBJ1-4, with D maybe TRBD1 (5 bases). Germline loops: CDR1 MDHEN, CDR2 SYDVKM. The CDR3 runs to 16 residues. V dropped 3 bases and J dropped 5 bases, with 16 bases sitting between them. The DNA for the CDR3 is TGTGCCAGCAGTTTGACACCCAGGGATCCAAATGAAAAACTGTTTTTT. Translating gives CASSLTPRDPNEKLFF. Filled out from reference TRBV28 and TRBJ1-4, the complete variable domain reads DVKVTQSSRYLVKRTGEKVFLECVQDMDHENMFWYRQDPGLGLRLIYFSYDVKMKEKGDIPEGYSVSREKKERFSLILESASTNQTSMYLCASSLTPRDPNEKLFFGSGTQLSVL.

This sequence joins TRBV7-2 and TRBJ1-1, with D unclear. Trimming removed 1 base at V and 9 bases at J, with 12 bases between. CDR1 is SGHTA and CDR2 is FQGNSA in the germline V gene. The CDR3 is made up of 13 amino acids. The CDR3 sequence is CASSLVVGTKAFF. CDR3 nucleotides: TGTGCCAGCAGCTTAGTAGTGGGTACTAAAGCTTTCTTT.